This is a list of T cell receptor beta chains from one sample in a study of early stage breast cancer tumors. Repertoires were generated with immunoSEQ multiplex PCR, while TCRdb's copy carries only in-frame clones and drops some. The sample consists of 39,000 or so clones, around 69% of them appearing once. Sequenced input: blood. The receptors were sampled from a person aged 45 to 59 with breast cancer. Both conserved end residues are part of each CDR3. The D gene is left open where the match is weak. The size entry is marked missing in some rows and otherwise reads once, few, many or a size class.

clone size,J gene,V gene,D gene,CDR3 DNA,CDR3 protein
-,TRBJ1-5,TRBV4-3,-,TGCGCCAGCAGCCAGGAACGACAGAGCAATCAGCCCCAGCATTTT,CASSQERQSNQPQHF
-,TRBJ2-7,TRBV2,-,TGTGCCAGCCACCAAACGTCTTATGAGCGCGAGCAGTACTTC,CASHQTSYEREQYF
-,TRBJ1-1,TRBV5-1,TRBD1,TGCGCCAGCAGCCGCCTCGGACAGGGGGCTGAAGCTTTCTTT,CASSRLGQGAEAFF
-,TRBJ1-1,TRBV29-1,-,TGCAGCGTTGAGGGGGGGGCGAGCACTGAAGCTTTCTTT,CSVEGGASTEAFF
-,TRBJ2-5,TRBV18,-,TGTGCCAGCTCACCACCGGCGACAGAAGAGACCCAGTACTTC,CASSPPATEETQYF
-,TRBJ1-2,TRBV18,-,TGTGCCAGCTCACAGGGGTGGGGCGCTGACTATGGCTACACCTTC,CASSQGWGADYGYTF
few,TRBJ1-1,TRBV5-6,TRBD1,TGTGCCAGCAGACCGGGACAGGGCTTACCGAACACTGAAGCTTTCTTT,CASRPGQGLPNTEAFF
-,TRBJ2-7,TRBV9,TRBD2,TGTGCCAGCAGCGTAGGGCCGGGGGGGAGGGACGAGCAGTACTTC,CASSVGPGGRDEQYF
few,TRBJ1-1,TRBV9,-,TGTGCCAGCAGCGAGACCTCTAGGAACACTGAAGCTTTCTTT,CASSETSRNTEAFF
-,TRBJ1-1,TRBV7-6,-,TGTGCCAGCAGCTTAGGGGCAACTGAAGCTTTCTTT,CASSLGATEAFF
few,TRBJ1-1,TRBV29-1,TRBD1,TGCAGCGGGACCAGGGGGATCAACACTGAAGCTTTCTTT,CSGTRGINTEAFF
-,TRBJ2-5,TRBV18,-,TGTGCCAGCTCACCACAGAGGGCTGACGGGACCCAGTACTTC,CASSPQRADGTQYF
-,TRBJ2-7,TRBV29-1,TRBD2,TGCAGCGTTAAGACTAGCGGTTACGAGCAGTACTTC,CSVKTSGYEQYF
-,TRBJ2-2,TRBV19,-,TGTGCCAGTATGTGGGGAGGGAACACCGGGGAGCTGTTTTTT,CASMWGGNTGELFF
-,TRBJ1-4,TRBV11-2,-,TGTGCCAGCAGCTTTCAGGACAGACCAACTAATGAAAAACTGTTTTTT,CASSFQDRPTNEKLFF
-,TRBJ1-6,TRBV4-2,TRBD1,TGTGCCAGCAGCCAAGAGGACAGGGGCGGATCACCCCTCCACTTT,CASSQEDRGGSPLHF
-,TRBJ2-3,TRBV7-9,-,TGTGCCAGCAGCTTAGAGGGGGTGGATACGCAGTATTTT,CASSLEGVDTQYF
few,TRBJ1-5,TRBV7-8,-,TGTGCCAGCAGCTTAAGGTCAGGCGTTCGGGGGCAGCCCCAGCATTTT,CASSLRSGVRGQPQHF
-,TRBJ1-3,TRBV19,TRBD1,TGTGCCAGTAGTTCGACAGGGGGACGAAACACCATATATTTT,CASSSTGGRNTIYF
-,TRBJ2-7,TRBV6-1,TRBD1,TGTGCCAGCAGTGCGGACAGGGCGGTCGGCGAGCAGTACTTC,CASSADRAVGEQYF
medium-sized,TRBJ2-7,TRBV7-2,-,TGTGCCAGCAGCTCGGAGGGACGGACCTACGAGCAGTACTTC,CASSSEGRTYEQYF
-,TRBJ1-4,TRBV6-1,TRBD1,TGTGCCAGCAGTGGTTACCGGGACAGTAATGAAAAACTGTTTTTT,CASSGYRDSNEKLFF